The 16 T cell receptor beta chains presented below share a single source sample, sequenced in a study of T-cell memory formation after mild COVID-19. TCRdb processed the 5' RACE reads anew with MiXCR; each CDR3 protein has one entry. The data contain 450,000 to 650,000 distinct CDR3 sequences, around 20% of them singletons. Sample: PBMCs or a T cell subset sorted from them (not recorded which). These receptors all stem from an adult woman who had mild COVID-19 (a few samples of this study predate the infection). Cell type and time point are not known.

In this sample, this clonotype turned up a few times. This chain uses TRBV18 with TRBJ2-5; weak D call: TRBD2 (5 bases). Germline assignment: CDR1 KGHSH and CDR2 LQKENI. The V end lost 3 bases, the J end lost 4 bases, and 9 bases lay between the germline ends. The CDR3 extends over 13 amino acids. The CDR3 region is CASSPLGGETQYF. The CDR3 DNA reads TGTGCCAGCTCACCGCTCGGAGGAGAGACCCAGTACTTC.

Written as DNA, the CDR3 is TGTGCCAGCAGTAGGGACGGTGGCTACACCTTC. Translation gives CASSRDGGYTF. The chain links TRBV6-5 to TRBJ1-2, with D possibly TRBD1 on 5 matching bases. Trimming removed 5 bases at V and 7 bases at J, with 8 bases between. CDR1 is MNHEY and CDR2 is SVGAGI in the germline V gene. The CDR3 sequence is 11 residues long.

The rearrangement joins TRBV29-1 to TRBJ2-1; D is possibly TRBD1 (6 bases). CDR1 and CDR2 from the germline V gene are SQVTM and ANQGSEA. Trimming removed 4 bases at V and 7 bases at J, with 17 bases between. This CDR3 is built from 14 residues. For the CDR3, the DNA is TGCAGCGTTGTCATCAGGGGCCGCCAGAATGAGCAGTTCTTC. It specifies CSVVIRGRQNEQFF.

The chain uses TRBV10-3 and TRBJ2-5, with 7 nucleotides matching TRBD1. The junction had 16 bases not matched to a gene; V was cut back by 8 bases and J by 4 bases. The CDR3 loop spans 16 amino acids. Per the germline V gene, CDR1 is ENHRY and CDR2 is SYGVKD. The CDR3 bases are TGTGCCATCGGGGGCCCCGGGACAGACCGCGCAGAGACCCAGTACTTC. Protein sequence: CAIGGPGTDRAETQYF.

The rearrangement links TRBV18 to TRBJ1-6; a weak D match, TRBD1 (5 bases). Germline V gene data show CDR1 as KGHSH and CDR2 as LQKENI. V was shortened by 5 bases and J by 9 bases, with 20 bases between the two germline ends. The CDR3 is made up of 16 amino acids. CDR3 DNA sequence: TGTGCCAGCTCATACGACAGCGGGAGATTTGGTTCACCCCTCCACTTT. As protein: CASSYDSGRFGSPLHF.

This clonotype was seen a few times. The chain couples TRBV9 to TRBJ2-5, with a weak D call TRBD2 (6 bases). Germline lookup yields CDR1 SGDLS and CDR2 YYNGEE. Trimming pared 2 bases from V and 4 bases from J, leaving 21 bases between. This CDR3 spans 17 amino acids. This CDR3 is CASSVHPHGRMGETQYF. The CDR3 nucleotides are TGTGCCAGCAGCGTTCACCCTCACGGGAGAATGGGAGAGACCCAGTACTTC.

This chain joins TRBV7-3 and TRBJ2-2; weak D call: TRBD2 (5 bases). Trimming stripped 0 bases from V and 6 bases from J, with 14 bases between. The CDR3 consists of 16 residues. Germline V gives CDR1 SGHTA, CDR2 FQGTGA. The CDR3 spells CASSLTRISAAGELFF. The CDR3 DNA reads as TGTGCCAGCAGCTTAACGAGGATTAGCGCGGCCGGGGAGCTGTTTTTT.

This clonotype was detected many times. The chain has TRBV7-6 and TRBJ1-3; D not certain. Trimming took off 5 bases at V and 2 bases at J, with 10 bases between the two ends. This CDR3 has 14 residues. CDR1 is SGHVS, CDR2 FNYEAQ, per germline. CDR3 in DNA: TGTGCCAGCAGCCCAGGAAGAACTGGAAACACCATATATTTT. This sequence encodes CASSPGRTGNTIYF.

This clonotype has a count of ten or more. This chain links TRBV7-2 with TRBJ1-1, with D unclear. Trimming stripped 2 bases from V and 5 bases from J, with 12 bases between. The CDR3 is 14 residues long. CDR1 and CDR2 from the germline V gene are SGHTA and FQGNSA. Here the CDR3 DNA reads TGTGCCAGCAGCTTACGGGGAGGAAGAACTGAAGCTTTCTTT. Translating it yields CASSLRGGRTEAFF.

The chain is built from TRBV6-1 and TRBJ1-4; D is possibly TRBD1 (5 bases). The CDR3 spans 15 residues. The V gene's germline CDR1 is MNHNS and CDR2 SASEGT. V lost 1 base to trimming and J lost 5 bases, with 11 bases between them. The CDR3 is CASSEGRVGNEKLFF. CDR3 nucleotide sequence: TGTGCCAGCAGTGAAGGCAGGGTCGGAAATGAAAAACTGTTTTTT.

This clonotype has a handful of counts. For the CDR3, the DNA is TGTGCCTGGAGTCCTGGAGGGACGCTCGGTGAAGCTTTCTTT. Residues: CAWSPGGTLGEAFF. The chain combines TRBV30 with TRBJ1-1; tentatively, D is TRBD1 (5 bases). Germline loops: CDR1 GTSNPN, CDR2 SVGIG (reference sequence). This CDR3 is 14 amino acids long. V gave up 2 bases and J gave up 7 bases, with 17 bases separating them.

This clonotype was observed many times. In DNA form, the CDR3 reads TGCGCCAGCAGCCAAGAGCGGGACTACAATGAGCAGTTCTTC. As protein: CASSQERDYNEQFF. This chain connects TRBV4-1 to TRBJ2-1; tentatively, D is TRBD2 (6 bases). This CDR3 spans 14 amino acids. Per the germline V gene, CDR1 is MGHRA and CDR2 is YSYEKL. With 0 bases removed from V and 3 bases from J, the gap between germline ends came to 6 bases.

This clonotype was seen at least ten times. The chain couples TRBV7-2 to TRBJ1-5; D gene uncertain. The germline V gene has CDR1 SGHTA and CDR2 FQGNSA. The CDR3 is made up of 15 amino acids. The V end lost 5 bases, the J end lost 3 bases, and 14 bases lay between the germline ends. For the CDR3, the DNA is TGTGCCAGCAGCCTGAGGCGAGGTGACAATCAGCCCCAGCATTTT. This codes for CASSLRRGDNQPQHF.

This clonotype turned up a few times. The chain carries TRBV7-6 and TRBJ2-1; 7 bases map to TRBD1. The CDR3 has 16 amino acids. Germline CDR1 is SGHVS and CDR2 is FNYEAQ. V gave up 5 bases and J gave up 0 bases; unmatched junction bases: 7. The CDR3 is CASSHHGTDSYNEQFF. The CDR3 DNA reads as TGTGCCAGCAGCCATCACGGGACAGACTCCTACAATGAGCAGTTCTTC.

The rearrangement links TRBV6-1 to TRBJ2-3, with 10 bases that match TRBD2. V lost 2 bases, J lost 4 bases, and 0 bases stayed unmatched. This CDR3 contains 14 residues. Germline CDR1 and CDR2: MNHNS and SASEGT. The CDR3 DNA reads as TGTGCCAGCAGTGAACTAGCGGGAGCAGATACGCAGTATTTT. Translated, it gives CASSELAGADTQYF.

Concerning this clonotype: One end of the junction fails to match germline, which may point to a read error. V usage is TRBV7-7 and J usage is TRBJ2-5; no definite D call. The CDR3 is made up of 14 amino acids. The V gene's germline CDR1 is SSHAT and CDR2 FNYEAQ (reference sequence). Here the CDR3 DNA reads TGTGCTAGCAGCTTCACTGCCGGCCAAGAGACCCAGTACTTC. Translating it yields CASSFTAGQETQYF. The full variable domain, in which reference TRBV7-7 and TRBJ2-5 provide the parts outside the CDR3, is GAGVSQSPRYKVTKRGQDVTLRCDPISSHATLYWYQQALGQGPEFLTYFNYEAQPDKSGLPSDRFSAERPEGSISTLTIQRTEQRDSAMYRCASSFTAGQETQYFGPGTRLLVL.